This T cell receptor (beta chain) was found in a study of blood T cells in healthy people across ages. The CDR3 runs to 14 residues. The V gene lost 3 bases and the J gene lost 4 bases, with 8 bases spanning the gap. The germline V gene encodes CDR1 KGHDR and CDR2 SFDVKD. Then a second PCR, running roughly 6 to 11 cycles, was carried out with a sample-barcoded 5' primer and a J-beta primer mix. From the 5' RACE reads, TCRdb called clonotypes with MiXCR, one entry per CDR3 protein. The profile covers about 570,000 distinct CDR3 sequences, with about a quarter appearing a single time and approximately 3.3% taken by the ten largest. This clonotype was recorded a few times. The sample also formed part of further work on T cells of mothers and their children. This second report adds: Sample barcodes and 2-4 random nucleotides were added by the M1S primer of the second PCR. The authors identified no persistent microchimeric T cell clones.

Sample: blood. The TCR sequence derives from a boy aged 2 to 10 in good health. This chain uses TRBV24-1 with TRBJ2-2; the D gene is possibly TRBD1 (6 bases). In DNA, the CDR3 is TGTGCCACCAGTGATCCCAGGGGCACCGGGGAGCTGTTTTTT. As protein: CATSDPRGTGELFF.